One sample yielded the 18 T cell receptor beta chains listed below, sequenced in a study of cytomegalovirus exposure and HLA in healthy donors (dated by TCRdb to between 2016 and 2019). The method behind the library was the immunoSEQ multiplex PCR assay. For the multiplex PCR, a mixture combining 60 forward primers for TCR Vbeta segments and 13 reverse primers for TCR Jbeta segments was used. Drawn from immuneACCESS, this table holds only the in-frame rearrangements with V and J called that TCRdb kept. Clones are partly lost; checked studies trace under half to an unresolved V gene and leave the rest unexplained. The sample table holds about 130,000 clones, of which roughly 80% were seen once. The ten largest clones add up to around 3.6% of the sample. Sample: PBMCs. Source of these receptors: a woman aged 40 to 50 in good health and CMV-seronegative.

The chain joins TRBV5-4 to TRBJ2-3; 10 bases fit TRBD2. V was clipped by 2 bases and J by 4 bases; unmatched bases: 1. Germline V gives CDR1 SGHNT, CDR2 YYREEE (reference sequence). The CDR3 consists of 14 residues. CDR3 in DNA: TGTGCCAGCAGCTTTGGACTAGCGGCAGATACGCAGTATTTT. Its protein is CASSFGLAADTQYF.

Only a few counts were recorded for this clone. The chain employs TRBV6-1 and TRBJ1-5; D is perhaps TRBD1 (5 bases). Germline values: CDR1 MNHNS, CDR2 SASEGT. The V end lost 6 bases, the J end lost 7 bases, and 16 bases lay between the germline ends. The CDR3 length is 14 residues. CDR3 residues: CASSEPGEFQPQHF. The CDR3 DNA reads as TGTGCCAGCAGCGAACCGGGGGAGTTCCAGCCCCAGCATTTT.

The V gene is TRBV7-9, the J gene TRBJ2-5, with D perhaps matching TRBD2 (5 bases). The CDR3 extends over 13 amino acids. V shed 6 bases and J shed 5 bases, with 13 bases lying between them. Germline loops: CDR1 SEHNR, CDR2 FQNEAQ (reference sequence). This CDR3 is CASRRAPGETQYF. DNA of the CDR3: TGTGCCAGCAGGAGGGCACCGGGGGAGACCCAGTACTTC.

On this clone itself: One junction end disagrees with the germline gene, perhaps due to a read error. V usage is TRBV4-1 and J usage is TRBJ1-2; possibly TRBD1 for D (5 bases). This CDR3 has 16 amino acids. CDR1 MGHRA and CDR2 YSYEKL come from the germline V gene. CDR3 region: CACSPSSGRGIYGYTF. CDR3 DNA: TGCGCCTGCAGCCCGTCTTCGGGGCGGGGTATATATGGCTACACCTTC.

The chain combines TRBV4-1 with TRBJ2-3; no definite D call. Trimming took 1 base from V and 4 from J, leaving 6 bases between them. Looked up from germline, CDR1 is MGHRA and CDR2 is YSYEKL. CDR3 length equals 13 residues. The CDR3 spells CASSQGVSDTQYF. In nucleotides, the CDR3 is TGCGCCAGCAGCCAAGGAGTCTCAGATACGCAGTATTTT.

The chain combines TRBV6-6 with TRBJ2-5, with 10 bases identical to TRBD2. The junction had 8 bases not matched to a gene; V was cut back by 2 bases and J by 5 bases. Germline CDR1 and CDR2: MNHNY and SVGAGI (reference sequence). The CDR3 has 16 amino acids. The CDR3 is CASSYRASGSRETQYF. The DNA for the CDR3 is TGTGCCAGCAGTTACAGGGCTAGCGGGAGCCGGGAGACCCAGTACTTC.

The rearrangement joins TRBV5-4 to TRBJ2-1; the D is unclear. This CDR3 has 13 residues. With 4 bases removed from V and 8 bases from J, the gap between germline ends came to 13 bases. In germline, CDR1 is SGHNT, CDR2 YYREEE (reference sequence). CDR3: CASSQKVADEQFF. The CDR3 coding sequence is TGTGCCAGCAGCCAAAAAGTGGCCGATGAGCAGTTCTTC.

This CDR3 is CASSRTRTSDHEQYF. The CDR3 region has the DNA TGCGCCAGCAGCCGGACCAGGACTAGCGATCACGAGCAGTACTTC. The chain joins TRBV4-1 to TRBJ2-7; 9 nucleotides match TRBD2. Germline CDR1 and CDR2: MGHRA and YSYEKL. With 4 bases clipped from V and 5 bases from J, the junction kept 9 bases outside the gene matches. The CDR3 sequence is 15 residues long.

The chain combines TRBV11-3 with TRBJ2-2; 7 nucleotides agree with TRBD1. V trimming: 5 bases; J trimming: 1 base; junction bases outside the gene matches: 4. The CDR3 length is 15 residues. Germline CDR1 and CDR2: SGHNT and YENEEA. CDR3 bases: TGTGCCAGCAGCGACAGGGAAATGAACACCGGGGAGCTGTTTTTT. This gives the protein CASSDREMNTGELFF.

The chain recombines TRBV5-1 with TRBJ2-3; 7 nucleotides line up with TRBD1. CDR3 length: 16 residues. From germline, CDR1 is SGHRS and CDR2 YFSETQ. The V segment lost 5 bases and the J segment 5 bases; nucleotides outside the gene matches: 14. The CDR3 DNA sequence: TGCGCCAGCAGGCCGCCTCAGGGGGACCGGAGAGATACGCAGTATTTT. It translates to CASRPPQGDRRDTQYF.

The chain links TRBV2 to TRBJ2-7; 8 bases line up with TRBD1. Trimming cost V 7 bases and J 0 bases; bases outside gene matches: 8. CDR3 length: 15 residues. Germline CDR1 reads SNHLY; CDR2 reads FYNNEI. The CDR3 loop is CASKNQGASSYEQYF. CDR3 sequence (DNA): TGTGCCAGCAAGAACCAGGGGGCGAGCTCCTACGAGCAGTACTTC.

The chain is built from TRBV5-1 and TRBJ1-1, with D possibly being TRBD1 (6 bases). V lost 0 bases, J lost 2 bases, and 11 bases lay in between. CDR1 SGHRS and CDR2 YFSETQ come from the germline V gene. This CDR3 has 15 amino acids. The DNA of the CDR3 is TGCGCCAGCAGCTTGGCCGGGGGGCTCAACACTGAAGCTTTCTTT. Its protein product is CASSLAGGLNTEAFF.

The CDR3 nucleotides read TGTGCCAGCAGCTTGTCGGACACCGCTAACTATGGCTACACCTTC. Translated, it gives CASSLSDTANYGYTF. The chain recombines TRBV7-9 with TRBJ1-2; possible D gene TRBD1, 5 bases. The CDR3 extends over 15 amino acids. Germline CDR1 reads SEHNR; CDR2 reads FQNEAQ (reference sequence). The germline V and J ends were trimmed by 3 bases and 0 bases, with 11 bases remaining between them.

This chain joins TRBV29-1 and TRBJ2-7; D is possibly TRBD2 (6 bases). CDR3 length equals 13 residues. V was cut by 5 bases and J by 2 bases, with 13 bases left in between. The germline V gene encodes CDR1 SQVTM and CDR2 ANQGSEA. The CDR3 protein is CSVLGTGTYEQYF. The CDR3 DNA sequence: TGCAGCGTTTTGGGGACTGGAACCTACGAGCAGTACTTC.

V is TRBV7-2 and J is TRBJ1-2, with 9 bases matching TRBD1. V lost 1 base to trimming and J lost 5 bases; unmatched junction nucleotides: 5. Germline V lookup: CDR1 SGHTA, CDR2 FQGNSA. CDR3 length: 15 residues. The CDR3 DNA is TGTGCCAGCAGCTTAGTCGCGACAGGGGGATATGGCTACACCTTC. This gives the protein CASSLVATGGYGYTF.

Concerning this clone: One end of the junction fails to match germline, which may point to a read error. The chain uses TRBV7-7 and TRBJ1-1, with D perhaps TRBD1 (5 bases). The CDR3 totals 12 residues. In germline, CDR1 is SSHAT, CDR2 FNYEAQ (reference sequence). The CDR3: CASSYPPRGAFF. Here the CDR3 DNA reads TGTGCTAGCAGCTACCCCCCAAGGGGAGCTTTCTTT.

The CDR3 loop is CASSQEQGQREKLFF. The CDR3 bases are TGTGCCAGCAGCCAGGAACAGGGGCAAAGGGAAAAACTGTTTTTT. The chain is built from TRBV4-2 and TRBJ1-4, with 7 positions matching TRBD1. Germline assignment: CDR1 LGHNA and CDR2 YNFKEQ. CDR3 size: 15 residues. Trimming at V came to 3 bases and at J to 8 bases, leaving 9 bases not matched to a gene.

The chain links TRBV7-2 to TRBJ1-5, with D maybe TRBD1 (6 bases). The germline gives CDR1 SGHTA, CDR2 FQGNSA. V was clipped by 5 bases and J by 0 bases, with 8 bases between them. CDR3 length: 14 amino acids. CDR3 DNA sequence: TGTGCCAGCAGCCCGGACAGTAGCAATCAGCCCCAGCATTTT. It translates to CASSPDSSNQPQHF.